This TCR beta chain was identified in a study of sequential checkpoint blockade in melanoma. In this sample, this clone turned up once. The CDR3 contains 15 residues. The junction had 5 bases not matched to a gene; V was cut back by 5 bases and J by 6 bases. Germline V gene sequence: CDR1 SGHNT, CDR2 YENEEA. The treatment denotes: randomized to nivolumab then ipilimumab (arm A) or the reverse (arm B). Produced via immunoSEQ multiplex PCR; TCRdb's table is partial and in-frame only. There are fewer than 40,000 clones in the sample; over 75% occur only once, and around an eighth lies in the top ten. The TCR comes from a human donor with melanoma. The genes are TRBV11-3 and TRBJ2-2; TRBD1 matches at 11 bases. Sequencing was performed on CD8+ T cells sorted from blood (inferred from file names), taken from a patient given nivolumab and ipilimumab in sequence. CDR3 bases: TGTGCCAGCAGCCCGGGGACAGGGGGATCCGGGGAGCTGTTTTTT. Amino acid sequence: CASSPGTGGSGELFF.